This is a list of T cell receptor beta chains from one sample in a study of shared clonotypes between healthy human individuals. Generated by immunoSEQ multiplex PCR, the TCRdb table keeps only in-frame clones and is missing some. The top ten hold more than 9% of the sample, which has more than 150,000 clones, 66% seen once. The sample comprised memory CD4+ T cells sorted from blood. Receptors were obtained from a man aged 25 to 40 in good health. The CDR3 runs from the conserved cysteine through the conserved F or W. Fields, in order: clone size, D gene, J gene, V gene, CDR3 protein, CDR3 DNA. D genes are given only for firm matches. Not all rows give a size; the values are once, few, many and, for expanded clones, a class.

clone size: NA
D gene: NA
J gene: TRBJ1-2
V gene: TRBV18
CDR3 protein: CASSLRGANYGYTF
CDR3 DNA: TGTGCCAGCTCACTCCGGGGTGCTAACTATGGCTACACCTTC

clone size: NA
D gene: NA
J gene: TRBJ2-1
V gene: TRBV5-1
CDR3 protein: CASSPRVGESSYNEQFF
CDR3 DNA: TGCGCCAGCAGCCCCCGGGTTGGGGAAAGCTCCTACAATGAGCAGTTCTTC

clone size: NA
D gene: NA
J gene: TRBJ2-5
V gene: TRBV5-6
CDR3 protein: CASSSEGRAYQETQYF
CDR3 DNA: TGTGCCAGCAGCTCCGAAGGCAGGGCTTACCAAGAGACCCAGTACTTC

clone size: NA
D gene: NA
J gene: TRBJ2-7
V gene: TRBV5-1
CDR3 protein: CASSLAFGGKSSYEQYF
CDR3 DNA: TGCGCCAGCAGCTTGGCCTTTGGCGGGAAGAGCTCCTACGAGCAGTACTTC

clone size: NA
D gene: NA
J gene: TRBJ2-7
V gene: TRBV11-3
CDR3 protein: CASTIKPSHEQYF
CDR3 DNA: TGTGCCAGCACTATAAAGCCCTCCCACGAGCAGTACTTC

clone size: NA
D gene: NA
J gene: TRBJ2-5
V gene: TRBV27
CDR3 protein: CASSPSGTPDKETQYF
CDR3 DNA: TGTGCCAGCAGTCCGTCCGGGACACCAGATAAAGAGACCCAGTACTTC

clone size: NA
D gene: NA
J gene: TRBJ2-7
V gene: TRBV28
CDR3 protein: CASSTSGGRSYEQYF
CDR3 DNA: NA

clone size: NA
D gene: NA
J gene: TRBJ1-2
V gene: TRBV9
CDR3 protein: CASSVGTGGGAGYTF
CDR3 DNA: TGTGCCAGCAGCGTCGGGACGGGGGGAGGGGCTGGCTACACCTTC

clone size: NA
D gene: NA
J gene: TRBJ2-7
V gene: TRBV6-5
CDR3 protein: CASSPFLREQYF
CDR3 DNA: TGTGCCAGCAGTCCCTTCTTGCGCGAGCAGTACTTC

clone size: few
D gene: NA
J gene: TRBJ1-1
V gene: TRBV10-1
CDR3 protein: CASSEGGMNTEAFF
CDR3 DNA: TGCGCCAGCAGTGAGGGAGGGATGAACACTGAAGCTTTCTTT

clone size: NA
D gene: NA
J gene: TRBJ2-3
V gene: TRBV7-8
CDR3 protein: CASSLDFGGAGADTQYF
CDR3 DNA: TGTGCCAGCAGCTTAGATTTCGGAGGGGCCGGCGCAGATACGCAGTATTTT

clone size: NA
D gene: NA
J gene: TRBJ2-1
V gene: TRBV2
CDR3 protein: CASSEVEGQFF
CDR3 DNA: TGTGCCAGCAGTGAAGTCGAGGGGCAGTTCTTC

clone size: NA
D gene: NA
J gene: TRBJ1-2
V gene: TRBV4-3
CDR3 protein: CASSPNLGNNYGYTF
CDR3 DNA: TGCGCCAGCAGCCCTAATCTCGGGAATAACTATGGCTACACCTTC

clone size: NA
D gene: NA
J gene: TRBJ2-1
V gene: TRBV7-2
CDR3 protein: CASSSLGSYNEQFF
CDR3 DNA: TGTGCCAGCAGCTCCCTTGGTTCGTACAATGAGCAGTTCTTC

clone size: NA
D gene: NA
J gene: TRBJ1-1
V gene: TRBV13
CDR3 protein: CASSLAGNTEAFF
CDR3 DNA: TGTGCCAGCAGCTTAGCAGGGAACACTGAAGCTTTCTTT

clone size: NA
D gene: NA
J gene: TRBJ1-5
V gene: TRBV7-9
CDR3 protein: CASSLTGRGRNQPQHF
CDR3 DNA: TGTGCCAGCAGCTTAACGGGGCGGGGGCGGAATCAGCCCCAGCATTTT

clone size: few
D gene: NA
J gene: TRBJ1-2
V gene: TRBV5-1
CDR3 protein: CASSLNPGTAYGYTF
CDR3 DNA: TGCGCCAGCAGCTTGAACCCCGGGACGGCCTATGGCTACACCTTC

clone size: NA
D gene: TRBD1
J gene: TRBJ1-2
V gene: TRBV15
CDR3 protein: CATSRVGQGAGYTF
CDR3 DNA: TGTGCCACCAGCAGAGTGGGACAGGGGGCCGGCTACACCTTC

clone size: NA
D gene: NA
J gene: TRBJ2-7
V gene: TRBV27
CDR3 protein: CASSLKAFAHEQYF
CDR3 DNA: TGTGCCAGCAGTTTAAAAGCGTTCGCCCACGAGCAGTACTTC

clone size: NA
D gene: TRBD1
J gene: TRBJ1-5
V gene: TRBV29-1
CDR3 protein: CSVRQGDQPQHF
CDR3 DNA: TGCAGCGTTAGACAGGGGGACCAGCCCCAGCATTTT

clone size: NA
D gene: TRBD1
J gene: TRBJ1-5
V gene: TRBV7-8
CDR3 protein: CASSLNVWQGEAQPQHF
CDR3 DNA: TGTGCCAGCAGCTTAAATGTTTGGCAGGGGGAGGCCCAGCCCCAGCATTTT

clone size: NA
D gene: TRBD2
J gene: TRBJ2-7
V gene: TRBV5-4
CDR3 protein: CASSLEGGGELSYEQYF
CDR3 DNA: TGTGCCAGCAGCTTGGAGGGTGGGGGGGAGTTGTCCTACGAGCAGTACTTC

clone size: NA
D gene: NA
J gene: TRBJ2-3
V gene: TRBV7-9
CDR3 protein: CASSLGGGKGDTQYF
CDR3 DNA: TGTGCCAGCAGCTTAGGCGGCGGGAAGGGAGATACGCAGTATTTT

clone size: NA
D gene: TRBD2
J gene: TRBJ2-1
V gene: TRBV28
CDR3 protein: CASRGGLARRNEQFF
CDR3 DNA: TGTGCCAGCAGGGGTGGACTAGCTAGGCGCAATGAGCAGTTCTTC